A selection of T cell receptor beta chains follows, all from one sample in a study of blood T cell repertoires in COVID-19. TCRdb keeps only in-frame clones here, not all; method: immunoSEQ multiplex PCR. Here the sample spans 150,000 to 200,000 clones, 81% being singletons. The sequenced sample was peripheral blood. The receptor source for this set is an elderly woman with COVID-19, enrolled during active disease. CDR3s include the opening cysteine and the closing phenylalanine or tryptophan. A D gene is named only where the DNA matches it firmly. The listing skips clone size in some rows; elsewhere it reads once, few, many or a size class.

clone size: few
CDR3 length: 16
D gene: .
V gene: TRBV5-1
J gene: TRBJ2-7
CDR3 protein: CASSSGPGTPTYEQYF
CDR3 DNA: TGCGCCAGCAGCTCAGGCCCAGGGACACCCACCTACGAGCAGTACTTC

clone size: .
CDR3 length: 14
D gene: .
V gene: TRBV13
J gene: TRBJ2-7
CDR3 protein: CASSLGTVPYEQYF
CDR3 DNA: TGTGCCAGCAGCTTAGGGACTGTCCCTTACGAGCAGTACTTC

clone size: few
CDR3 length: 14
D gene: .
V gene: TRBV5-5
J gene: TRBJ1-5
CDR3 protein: CASSARTEDQPQHF
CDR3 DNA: TGTGCCAGCAGCGCCAGGACAGAGGATCAGCCCCAGCATTTT

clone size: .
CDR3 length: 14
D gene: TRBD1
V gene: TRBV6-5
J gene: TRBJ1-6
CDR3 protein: CASSDRQGVSPLHF
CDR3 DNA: TGTGCCAGCAGCGACCGACAGGGTGTTTCACCCCTCCACTTT

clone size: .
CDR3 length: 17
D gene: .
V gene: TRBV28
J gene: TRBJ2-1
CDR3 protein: CASSLYSGLAFSSEQFF
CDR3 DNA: TGTGCCAGCAGTTTATATAGTGGTTTAGCTTTTTCGTCCGAGCAGTTCTTC

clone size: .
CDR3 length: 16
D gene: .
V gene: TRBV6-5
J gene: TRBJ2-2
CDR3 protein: CASSYGPHSNTGELFF
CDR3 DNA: TGTGCCAGCAGTTACGGGCCTCACTCGAACACCGGGGAGCTGTTTTTT

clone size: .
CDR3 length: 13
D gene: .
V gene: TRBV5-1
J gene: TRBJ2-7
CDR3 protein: CASSLSSVYEQYF
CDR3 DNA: TGCGCCAGCAGCTTAAGTTCGGTCTACGAGCAGTACTTC

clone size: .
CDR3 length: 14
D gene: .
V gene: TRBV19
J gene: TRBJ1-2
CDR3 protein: CASSIAGGAGGYTF
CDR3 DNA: TGTGCCAGTAGTATCGCGGGGGGCGCCGGTGGCTACACCTTC

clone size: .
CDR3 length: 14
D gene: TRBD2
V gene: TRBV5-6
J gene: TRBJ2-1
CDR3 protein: CASNMRGGGNEQFF
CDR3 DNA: TGTGCCAGCAACATGCGCGGGGGAGGGAATGAGCAGTTCTTC

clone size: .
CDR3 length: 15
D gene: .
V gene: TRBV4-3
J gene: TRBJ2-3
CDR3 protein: CASSQDGGRTDTQYF
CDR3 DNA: TGCGCCAGCAGCCAAGACGGAGGACGCACAGATACGCAGTATTTT

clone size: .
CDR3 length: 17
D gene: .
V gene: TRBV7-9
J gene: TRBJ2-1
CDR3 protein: CASSLEPGLSSYNEQFF
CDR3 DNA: TGTGCCAGCAGCTTAGAACCGGGACTCAGCTCCTACAATGAGCAGTTCTTC

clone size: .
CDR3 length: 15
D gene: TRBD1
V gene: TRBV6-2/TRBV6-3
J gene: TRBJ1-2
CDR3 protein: CASSGPGQGSYGYTF
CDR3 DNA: TGTGCCAGCAGCGGCCCCGGACAGGGATCTTATGGCTACACCTTC

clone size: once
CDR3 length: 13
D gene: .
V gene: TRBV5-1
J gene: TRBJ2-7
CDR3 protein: CASSLVGGYEQYF
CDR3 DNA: TGCGCCAGCAGCTTGGTGGGGGGCTACGAGCAGTACTTC

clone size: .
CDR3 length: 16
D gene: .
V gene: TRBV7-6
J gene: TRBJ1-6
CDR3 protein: CASSPTVFRGDSPLHF
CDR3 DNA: TGTGCCAGCAGCCCGACGGTGTTCAGAGGTGATTCACCCCTCCACTTT

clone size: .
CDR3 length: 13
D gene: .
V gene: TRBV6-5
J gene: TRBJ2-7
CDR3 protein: CASSYAQSYEQYF
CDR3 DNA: TGTGCCAGCAGTTACGCACAGTCCTACGAGCAGTACTTC

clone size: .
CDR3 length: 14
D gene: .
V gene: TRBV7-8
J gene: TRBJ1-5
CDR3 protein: CASSLDRGSQPQHF
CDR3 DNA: TGTGCCAGCAGCTTAGATAGGGGGTCTCAGCCCCAGCATTTT

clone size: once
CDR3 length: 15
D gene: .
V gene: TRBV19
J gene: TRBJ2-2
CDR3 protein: CASSMGGGKSGELFF
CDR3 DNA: TGTGCCAGTAGTATGGGTGGGGGGAAATCCGGGGAGCTGTTTTTT

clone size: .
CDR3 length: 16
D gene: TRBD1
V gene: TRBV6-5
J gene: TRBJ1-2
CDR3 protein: CASSYSRPGGSDGYTF
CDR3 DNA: TGTGCCAGCAGTTACTCGAGGCCAGGGGGCTCGGATGGCTACACCTTC

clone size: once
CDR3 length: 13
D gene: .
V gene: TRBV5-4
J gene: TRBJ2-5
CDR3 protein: CASSPTREETQYF
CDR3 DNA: TGTGCCAGCAGCCCAACTAGAGAAGAGACCCAGTACTTC

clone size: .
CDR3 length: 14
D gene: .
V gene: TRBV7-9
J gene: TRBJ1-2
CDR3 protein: CASSLGGVNYGYTF
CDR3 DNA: TGTGCCAGCAGCTTAGGGGGAGTGAACTATGGCTACACCTTC

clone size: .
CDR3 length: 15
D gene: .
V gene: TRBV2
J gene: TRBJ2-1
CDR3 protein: CASKFGGSSYNEQFF
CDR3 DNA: TGTGCCAGCAAATTTGGGGGGAGCTCCTACAATGAGCAGTTCTTC

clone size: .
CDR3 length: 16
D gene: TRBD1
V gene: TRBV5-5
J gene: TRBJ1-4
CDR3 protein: CASSLAVSGGNEKLFF
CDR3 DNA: TGTGCCAGCAGCTTGGCCGTGTCAGGGGGGAATGAAAAACTGTTTTTT

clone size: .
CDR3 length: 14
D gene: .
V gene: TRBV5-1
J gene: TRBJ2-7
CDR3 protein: CASSLDPGPYEQYF
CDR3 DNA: TGCGCCAGCAGCTTGGATCCAGGCCCCTACGAGCAGTACTTC

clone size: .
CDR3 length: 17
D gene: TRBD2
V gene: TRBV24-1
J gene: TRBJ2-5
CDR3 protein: CATSDPGLAGDEETQYF
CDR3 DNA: TGTGCCACCAGTGACCCCGGACTAGCGGGGGACGAAGAGACCCAGTACTTC

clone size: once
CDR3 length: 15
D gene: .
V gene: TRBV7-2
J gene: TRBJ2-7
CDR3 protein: CASSLDGQFPYEQYF
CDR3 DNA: TGTGCCAGCAGCTTGGATGGGCAGTTTCCCTACGAGCAGTACTTC

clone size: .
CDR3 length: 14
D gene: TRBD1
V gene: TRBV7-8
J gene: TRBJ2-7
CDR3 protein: CASSLGTGGNEQYF
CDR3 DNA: TGTGCCAGCAGCTTAGGGACAGGGGGGAACGAGCAGTACTTC

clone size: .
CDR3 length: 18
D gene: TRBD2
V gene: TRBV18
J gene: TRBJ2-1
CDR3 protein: CASSPLTSGSLNINEQFF
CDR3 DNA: TGTGCCAGCTCACCACTTACTAGCGGGAGCCTAAATATCAATGAGCAGTTCTTC

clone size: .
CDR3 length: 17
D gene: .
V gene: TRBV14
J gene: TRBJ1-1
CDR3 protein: CASSPLRRWIMNTEAFF
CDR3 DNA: TGTGCCAGCAGCCCGCTTCGGAGATGGATCATGAACACTGAAGCTTTCTTT

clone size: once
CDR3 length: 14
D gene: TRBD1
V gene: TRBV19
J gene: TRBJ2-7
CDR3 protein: CASSILLAGGEQYF
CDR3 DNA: TGTGCCAGTAGTATCCTGCTAGCAGGGGGCGAGCAGTACTTC

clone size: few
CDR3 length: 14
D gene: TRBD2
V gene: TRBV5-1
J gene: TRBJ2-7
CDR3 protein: CASTTSGGSYEQYF
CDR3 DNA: TGCGCCAGTACGACTAGCGGGGGATCCTACGAGCAGTACTTC

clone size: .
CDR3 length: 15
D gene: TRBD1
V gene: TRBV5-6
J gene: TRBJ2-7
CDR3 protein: CASSLGTGFFYEQYF
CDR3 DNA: TGTGCCAGCAGCTTGGGGACAGGGTTTTTTTACGAGCAGTACTTC

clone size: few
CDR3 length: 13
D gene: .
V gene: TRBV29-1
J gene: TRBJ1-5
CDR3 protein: CSVGLDSNQPQHF
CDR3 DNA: TGCAGCGTCGGCCTAGACAGCAATCAGCCCCAGCATTTT

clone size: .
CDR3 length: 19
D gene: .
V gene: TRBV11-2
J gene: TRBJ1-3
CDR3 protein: CASSLAFGQTPSVRNTIYF
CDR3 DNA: TGTGCCAGCAGCTTAGCGTTTGGACAGACTCCTTCCGTAAGGAACACCATATATTTT

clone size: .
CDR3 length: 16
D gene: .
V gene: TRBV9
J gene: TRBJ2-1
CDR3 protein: CASSVGGLRNYNEQFF
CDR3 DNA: TGTGCCAGCAGCGTAGGCGGGCTGAGAAACTACAATGAGCAGTTCTTC

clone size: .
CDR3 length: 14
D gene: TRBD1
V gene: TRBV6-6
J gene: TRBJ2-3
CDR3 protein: CASSYDRATDTQYF
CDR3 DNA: TGTGCCAGCAGTTACGACAGGGCAACAGATACGCAGTATTTT

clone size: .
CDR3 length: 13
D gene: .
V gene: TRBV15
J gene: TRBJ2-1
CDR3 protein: CATSSTQALGQFF
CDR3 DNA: TGTGCCACCAGCAGTACGCAGGCCTTGGGGCAGTTCTTC

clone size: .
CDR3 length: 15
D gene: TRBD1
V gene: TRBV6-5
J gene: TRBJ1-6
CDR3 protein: CASRSGTGGNSPLHF
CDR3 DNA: TGTGCCAGCAGGTCGGGGACAGGGGGTAATTCACCCCTCCACTTT